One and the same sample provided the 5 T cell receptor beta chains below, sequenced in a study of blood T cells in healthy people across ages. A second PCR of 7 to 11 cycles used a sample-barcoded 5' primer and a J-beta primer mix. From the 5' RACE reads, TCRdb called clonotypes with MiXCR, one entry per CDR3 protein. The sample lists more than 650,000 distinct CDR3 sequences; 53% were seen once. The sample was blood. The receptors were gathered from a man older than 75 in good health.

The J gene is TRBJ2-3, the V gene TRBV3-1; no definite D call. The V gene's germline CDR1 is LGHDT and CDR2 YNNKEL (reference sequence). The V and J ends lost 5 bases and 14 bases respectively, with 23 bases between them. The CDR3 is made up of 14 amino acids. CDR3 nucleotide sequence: TGTGCCAGCAGCGGCGATACCGGGCACAGATACGCGTATTTT. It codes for CASSGDTGHRYAYF.

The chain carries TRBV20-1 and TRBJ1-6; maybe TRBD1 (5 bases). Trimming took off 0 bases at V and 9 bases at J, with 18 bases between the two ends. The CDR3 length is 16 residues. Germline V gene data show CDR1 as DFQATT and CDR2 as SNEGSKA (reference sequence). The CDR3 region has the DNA TGCAGTGCTAGAGATAAATTTCGGGGGAGAAGTTCACCCCTCCACTTT. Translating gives CSARDKFRGRSSPLHF.

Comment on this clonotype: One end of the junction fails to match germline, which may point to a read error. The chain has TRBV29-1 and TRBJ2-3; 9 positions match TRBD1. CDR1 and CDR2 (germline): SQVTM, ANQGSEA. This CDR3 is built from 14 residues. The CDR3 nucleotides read TGCAGCGCGGACCCACAGGGGGCTGGAGATGCGCAGTATTTT. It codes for CSADPQGAGDAQYF.

The CDR3 DNA sequence: TGTGCCAGCAGCTTAGGAGGGCAAGGCTCCTACAATGAGCAGTTCTTC. Protein: CASSLGGQGSYNEQFF. The chain links TRBV5-6 to TRBJ2-1, with D perhaps matching TRBD2 (6 bases). V lost 2 bases and J lost 0, with 12 bases in between. The CDR3 is 16 residues long. Germline CDR1 is SGHDT and CDR2 is YYEEEE. Variable domain in full (rest from reference TRBV5-6 and TRBJ2-1): DAGVTQSPTHLIKTRGQQVTLRCSPKSGHDTVSWYQQALGQGPQFIFQYYEEEERQRGNFPDRFSGHQFPNYSSELNVNALLLGDSALYLCASSLGGQGSYNEQFFGPGTRLTVL.

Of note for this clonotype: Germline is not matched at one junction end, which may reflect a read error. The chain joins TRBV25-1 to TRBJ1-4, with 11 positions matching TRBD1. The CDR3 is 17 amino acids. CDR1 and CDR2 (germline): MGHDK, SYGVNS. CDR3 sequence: CASSEAGTGGFAERLFF. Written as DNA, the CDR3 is TGTGCCAGCAGTGAGGCAGGGACAGGGGGTTTTGCTGAAAGACTGTTTTTT.